The 27 T cell receptor beta chains presented below share a single source sample, sequenced in a study of radiation and T cells in renal cell carcinoma. The repertoire was sequenced with immunoSEQ multiplex PCR; TCRdb's copy has only in-frame clones and lacks some. The repertoire holds more than 100,000 clones, with around 89% as singletons. Time point denoted: blood 2 weeks post-SBRT. This sample's treatment: 15 Gy SBRT to primary tumor, nephrectomy 4 weeks later. The material sequenced was blood, taken from a patient whose treatment included radiotherapy and nephrectomy. These receptor sequences come from a woman in her 70s with renal cell carcinoma.

The chain employs TRBV7-6 and TRBJ2-7; TRBD1 matches 9 bases. Germline CDR1 and CDR2: SGHVS and FNYEAQ. The CDR3 contains 17 residues. Trimming at V came to 0 bases and at J to 4 bases, leaving 10 bases not matched to a gene. Here the CDR3 DNA reads TGTGCCAGCAGCTTAGCTGTCGGACAGGGGTCATCGTACGAGCAGTACTTC. This sequence encodes CASSLAVGQGSSYEQYF.

This chain links TRBV4-1 with TRBJ1-1, with D unclear. This CDR3 is 16 amino acids long. The V gene lost 2 bases and the J gene lost 3 bases, with 16 bases spanning the gap. Germline CDR1 MGHRA, CDR2 YSYEKL. The CDR3: CASSQFFRAADTEAFF. The CDR3 bases are TGCGCCAGCAGCCAATTCTTCCGGGCGGCGGACACTGAAGCTTTCTTT.

The V gene is TRBV4-3, the J gene TRBJ2-1; no clear D gene. The CDR3 is 14 residues long. The germline CDR1 and CDR2 sequences are LGHNA and YSLEER. The ends were cut back, 0 bases at V and 4 bases at J, with 7 bases in the middle. The CDR3 here is CASSQEQAYNEQFF. The DNA for the CDR3 is TGCGCCAGCAGCCAAGAGCAAGCTTACAATGAGCAGTTCTTC.

J is TRBJ2-3 and V is TRBV7-9, with unresolved D. Germline-derived CDR1 and CDR2 are SEHNR and FQNEAQ (reference sequence). There are 16 residues in the CDR3. Deletions cut 7 bases from V and 4 bases from J, with 21 bases between. CDR3 sequence reads: CASTSYVGFQADTQYF. DNA for the CDR3: TGTGCCAGCACCTCCTACGTGGGTTTCCAGGCAGATACGCAGTATTTT.

On this clone itself: The junction shows a germline mismatch at one end, possibly a read error. This chain joins TRBV6-6 and TRBJ1-2; D might be TRBD1 (6 bases). CDR1 MNHNY and CDR2 SVGAGI come from the germline V gene (reference sequence). CDR3 length: 12 residues. The CDR3: CANSTGGLGYTF. Written as DNA, the CDR3 is TGTGCCAACAGTACGGGGGGGCTTGGCTACACCTTC.

V gene TRBV9 combines with J gene TRBJ2-5; 8 nucleotides align to TRBD2. CDR1 is SGDLS, CDR2 YYNGEE, per germline. The CDR3 is 15 residues long. Unmatched junction bases numbered 10, after V lost 4 bases and J lost 5 bases. The CDR3 nucleotides are TGTGCCAGCAGCAATAGCGGGGAACCCCGGGAGACCCAGTACTTC. Protein product: CASSNSGEPRETQYF.

The rearrangement uses TRBV18 and TRBJ2-2; D call uncertain. Germline-derived CDR1 and CDR2 are KGHSH and LQKENI. V shed 3 bases and J shed 8 bases, with 7 bases lying between them. The CDR3 covers 12 residues. The CDR3 nucleotides are TGTGCCAGCTCACCGAATTCTGGGGAGCTGTTTTTT. Amino acid sequence: CASSPNSGELFF.

This chain uses TRBV7-2 with TRBJ1-3; D ambiguous. The germline V gene encodes CDR1 SGHTA and CDR2 FQGNSA. The V gene lost 4 bases and the J gene lost 2 bases, with 12 bases spanning the gap. This CDR3 contains 15 residues. CDR3 DNA: TGTGCCAGCAGCTCTATACATAGCCCTGGAAACACCATATATTTT. Residues: CASSSIHSPGNTIYF.

This chain joins TRBV30 and TRBJ1-6; no reliable D call. Germline values: CDR1 GTSNPN, CDR2 SVGIG (reference sequence). The V gene lost 1 base and the J gene lost 6 bases, with 13 bases spanning the gap. The length of the CDR3 is 15 residues. The CDR3 region is CAWSGSQVSNSPLHF. Here the CDR3 DNA reads TGTGCCTGGAGTGGGTCACAAGTTAGTAATTCACCCCTCCACTTT.

The rearrangement links TRBV28 to TRBJ1-1; D is ambiguous. The V and J ends lost 3 bases and 7 bases respectively, with 9 bases between them. The length of the CDR3 is 12 residues. Germline CDR1 MDHEN, CDR2 SYDVKM. The DNA for the CDR3 is TGTGCCAGCAGTTTTTTCACGGGTGAAGCTTTCTTT. Protein: CASSFFTGEAFF. The full variable domain, with the rest looked up from reference TRBV28 and TRBJ1-1, is DVKVTQSSRYLVKRTGEKVFLECVQDMDHENMFWYRQDPGLGLRLIYFSYDVKMKEKGDIPEGYSVSREKKERFSLILESASTNQTSMYLCASSFFTGEAFFGQGTRLTVV.

This chain's CDR3 is CASSRDREGEQYF. The DNA of the CDR3 is TGTGCCAGCAGTCGCGACAGGGAGGGAGAGCAGTACTTC. This chain joins TRBV2 and TRBJ2-7; TRBD1 or TRBD2 may be the D gene (7 bases each). Per germline, CDR1 SNHLY and CDR2 FYNNEI. Trimming stripped 5 bases from V and 7 bases from J, with 15 bases between. The CDR3 is made up of 13 amino acids.

This chain joins TRBV4-2 and TRBJ2-2; 12 positions match TRBD1. The CDR3 has 15 amino acids. J was trimmed by 4 bases and V by 4 bases; bases with no gene match: 1. Germline CDR1 LGHNA, CDR2 YNFKEQ. The CDR3 DNA reads TGTGCCAGCAGCCCGGGACAGGGGGCCACCGGGGAGCTGTTTTTT. It yields the protein CASSPGQGATGELFF.

This chain uses TRBV7-2 with TRBJ2-5, with D hard to call. The CDR3 runs 14 residues. Trimming left V 2 bases short and J 1 base short, with 8 bases between. CDR1 and CDR2 (germline): SGHTA, FQGNSA. CDR3 region: CASSLQDPQETQYF. The CDR3 nucleotides are TGTGCCAGCAGCTTACAGGACCCCCAAGAGACCCAGTACTTC.

The chain recombines TRBV5-1 with TRBJ2-2; D gene unclear. Germline CDR1 is SGHRS and CDR2 is YFSETQ. The V and J ends lost 0 bases and 3 bases respectively, with 9 bases between them. This CDR3 has 15 amino acids. The CDR3 DNA follows: TGCGCCAGCAGCTTGGAAGACTCCTACACCGGGGAGCTGTTTTTT. Translated: CASSLEDSYTGELFF.

The chain joins TRBV6-1 to TRBJ2-7; 7 bases match TRBD1. Germline CDR1 reads MNHNS; CDR2 reads SASEGT. This CDR3 is built from 14 residues. V dropped 6 bases and J dropped 1; count of bases not matched to a gene: 6. The CDR3 region is CASRLGDSSYEQYF. The CDR3 DNA is TGTGCCAGCAGACTCGGGGACAGTTCCTACGAGCAGTACTTC.

The chain is built from TRBV5-1 and TRBJ2-5; tentative D call: TRBD1 (5 bases). This CDR3 is 13 amino acids long. Germline CDR1 reads SGHRS; CDR2 reads YFSETQ. The V end was cut by 5 bases, the J end by 2 bases, with 10 bases between. The CDR3 protein is CASSPAGQETQYF. For the CDR3, the DNA is TGCGCCAGCAGTCCCGCAGGGCAAGAGACCCAGTACTTC.

The CDR3 reads CASSMGPPTGNYGYTF. CDR3 DNA sequence: TGTGCCAGTAGTATGGGGCCTCCCACAGGGAACTATGGCTACACCTTC. The rearrangement joins TRBV19 to TRBJ1-2, with D perhaps TRBD1 (6 bases). The CDR3 is 16 residues long. Germline CDR1 and CDR2: LNHDA and SQIVND (reference sequence). The V end lost 3 bases, the J end lost 2 bases, and 16 bases lay between the germline ends.

The chain links TRBV10-1 to TRBJ2-5; no clear D gene. This CDR3 is 13 amino acids long. V was trimmed by 6 bases and J by 5 bases, leaving 13 bases between them. Germline V gene data show CDR1 as WNHNN and CDR2 as SYGVQD (reference sequence). CDR3 in DNA: TGCGCCAGCAGCGGGTCCCGGTCGGAGACCCAGTACTTC. The encoded protein is CASSGSRSETQYF.

The chain has TRBV6-6 and TRBJ1-6, with D hard to call. Germline V gene data show CDR1 as MNHNY and CDR2 as SVGAGI (reference sequence). The germline V and J ends were trimmed by 6 bases and 0 bases, with 12 bases remaining between them. CDR3 length: 16 amino acids. CDR3: CASRGVSDSYNSPLHF. CDR3 sequence (DNA): TGTGCCAGCAGGGGTGTGTCAGACTCCTATAATTCACCCCTCCACTTT.

This clone is a singleton in its sample. The gene calls are TRBV2 and TRBJ2-1, with D uncertain. V lost 4 bases to trimming and J lost 8 bases, with 15 bases between them. The CDR3 sequence is 14 residues long. Per the germline V gene, CDR1 is SNHLY and CDR2 is FYNNEI. The CDR3 DNA reads TGTGCCAGCAGTGGACCGCCCCGACGGGATGAGCAGTTCTTC. Amino acid sequence: CASSGPPRRDEQFF.

The rearrangement uses TRBV30 and TRBJ2-2, with 7 bases identical to TRBD1. V dropped 2 bases and J dropped 3; count of bases not matched to a gene: 6. The CDR3 has 15 residues. The germline CDR1 and CDR2 sequences are GTSNPN and SVGIG (reference sequence). CDR3: CAWSSGQLHTGELFF. The CDR3 DNA reads as TGTGCCTGGAGTTCGGGACAGTTACACACCGGGGAGCTGTTTTTT.

The chain couples TRBV30 to TRBJ1-2; no clear D. The length of the CDR3 is 14 residues. Germline V gene sequence: CDR1 GTSNPN, CDR2 SVGIG (reference sequence). Trimming took off 0 bases at V and 3 bases at J, with 11 bases between the two ends. CDR3 in DNA: TGTGCCTGGAGTGTAAATAAGGGATACTATGGCTACACCTTC. Translated, it gives CAWSVNKGYYGYTF.

This chain connects TRBV6-5 to TRBJ1-2; D ambiguous. CDR3 size: 13 residues. Germline values: CDR1 MNHEY, CDR2 SVGAGI. The ends were cut back, 4 bases at V and 6 bases at J, with 12 bases in the middle. The CDR3 loop reads CASSSRLGHGYTF. As DNA, the CDR3 is TGTGCCAGCAGTTCGAGATTGGGTCATGGCTACACCTTC.

Notes on this clone: This CDR3 is also generated by other DNA sequences in the sample. The chain joins TRBV7-9 to TRBJ2-7; TRBD2 aligns across 7 bases. Germline loops: CDR1 SEHNR, CDR2 FQNEAQ (reference sequence). Germline trimming cut 1 base from V and 2 bases from J; bases unmatched to any gene: 5. The CDR3 covers 15 residues. CDR3 DNA: TGTGCCAGCAGCTTAGAAGCGGGACCTGCCTACGAGCAGTACTTC. It encodes CASSLEAGPAYEQYF.

The chain couples TRBV16 to TRBJ1-5, with D unclear. V was clipped by 0 bases and J by 8 bases, with 8 bases between them. The germline V gene encodes CDR1 KGHSY and CDR2 FQNENV. This CDR3 is built from 13 residues. DNA of the CDR3: TGTGCCAGCAGCCAATCCACAGTGGAGCCCCAGCATTTT. Amino acids: CASSQSTVEPQHF.

This chain links TRBV13 with TRBJ1-2; possible D gene TRBD1, 5 bases. Germline V CDR1 and CDR2: PRHDT, FYEKMQ (reference sequence). V lost 2 bases and J 8 bases, leaving 18 bases between the germline ends. This CDR3 spans 15 amino acids. The CDR3 DNA is TGTGCCAGCAGCTTAAATGGGGGGTCTCTCCGGGGCTACACCTTC. It is translated as CASSLNGGSLRGYTF.

The genes are TRBV11-2 and TRBJ2-7; possibly TRBD1 or TRBD2 for D (5 bases each). The germline V and J ends were trimmed by 5 bases and 0 bases, with 11 bases remaining between them. Germline V CDR1 and CDR2: SGHAT, FQNNGV. The CDR3 consists of 14 residues. CDR3: CASSPTGTSYEQYF. DNA of the CDR3: TGTGCCAGCAGCCCAACCGGGACCTCCTACGAGCAGTACTTC.